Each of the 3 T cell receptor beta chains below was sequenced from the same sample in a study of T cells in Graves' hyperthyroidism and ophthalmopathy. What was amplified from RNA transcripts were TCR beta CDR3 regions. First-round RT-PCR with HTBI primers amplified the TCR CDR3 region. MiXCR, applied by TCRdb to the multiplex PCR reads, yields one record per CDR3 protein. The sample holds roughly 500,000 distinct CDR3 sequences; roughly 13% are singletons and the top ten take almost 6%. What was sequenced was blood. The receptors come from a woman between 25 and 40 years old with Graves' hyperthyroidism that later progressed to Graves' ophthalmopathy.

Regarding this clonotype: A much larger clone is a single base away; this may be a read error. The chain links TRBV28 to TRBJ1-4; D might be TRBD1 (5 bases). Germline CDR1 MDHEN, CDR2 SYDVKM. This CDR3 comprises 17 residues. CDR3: CASSLPGLSTTNEKLLF. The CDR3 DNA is TGTGCCAGCAGCTTGCCGGGACTATCTACAACTAATGAAAAACTGCTTTTT.

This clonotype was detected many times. In DNA form, the CDR3 reads TGTGCCAGCAGCAGGGACATCGAAGAGACCCAGTACTTC. It codes for CASSRDIEETQYF. The chain joins TRBV9 to TRBJ2-5, with a possible D match to TRBD1 (6 bases). Germline CDR1 SGDLS, CDR2 YYNGEE. V was cut by 4 bases and J by 3 bases, with 10 bases left in between. The CDR3 has 13 residues.

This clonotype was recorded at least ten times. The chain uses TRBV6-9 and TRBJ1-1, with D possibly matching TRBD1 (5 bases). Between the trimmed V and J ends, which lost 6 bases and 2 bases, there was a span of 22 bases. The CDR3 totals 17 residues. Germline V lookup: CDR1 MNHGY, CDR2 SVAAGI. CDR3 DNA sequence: TGTGCCAGCAGCCGGCCGGGACGTCGAGCCGGCAACACTGAAGCTTTCTTT. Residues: CASSRPGRRAGNTEAFF.